The clone carrying this T cell receptor beta chain was counted a few times. The entry originates in a study of blood T cell repertoires in COVID-19. As for the study in general: Material from acute and convalescent COVID-19 was sourced from the United States, Italy and Spain.

This CDR3 spans 14 amino acids. Trimming pared 3 bases from V and 2 bases from J, leaving 10 bases between. Germline CDR1 reads SEHNR; CDR2 reads FQNEAQ (reference sequence). Enrolment of Seattle patients took place during active infection, and they were followed longitudinally. Original processing methods: Estimated nucleated cell counts came from reference gene primer amplification. This table comes from immunoSEQ multiplex PCR, and its TCRdb copy is limited to in-frame clones, with some not included. V and J calls and clone size are as listed in that table; D and trimming were resolved from the DNA. Found here are about 360,000 clones, 70% to 90% of them singletons; the top ten hold around 7.4%.

The sequenced sample consisted of peripheral blood. This receptor was taken from a woman in her sixties or seventies with COVID-19, enrolled during active disease. The J gene is TRBJ1-1, the V gene TRBV7-9; D perhaps matches TRBD1 (6 bases). CDR3 bases: TGTGCCAGCAGCTTGACAGGTGCAAACACTGAAGCTTTCTTT. Its protein is CASSLTGANTEAFF.